These 32 T cell receptor beta chains were all obtained from the same sample, sequenced in a study of beta chain features in type 1 diabetes. Every bit of the isolated RNA underwent reverse transcription, so sequencing read expressed TCRB transcripts. Assay: immunoSEQ multiplex PCR; the TCRdb copy retains only in-frame clones and omits some. Here the sample spans about 340,000 clones, roughly 8% being singletons. Sequencing was done on a sample of central memory CD4+ T cells from blood. These receptors came from a woman aged 18-29 years in good health.

This clone showed up just a few times. The chain carries TRBV7-9 and TRBJ1-1; no firm D call. Trimming cost V 2 bases and J 10 bases, with 8 bases left between them. The CDR3 has 11 amino acids. The germline V gene has CDR1 SEHNR and CDR2 FQNEAQ (reference sequence). CDR3: CASSLLVGAFF. In DNA, the CDR3 is TGTGCCAGCAGCTTATTGGTCGGAGCTTTCTTT.

This chain uses TRBV6-5 with TRBJ2-7, with 7 positions matching TRBD1. The V gene's germline CDR1 is MNHEY and CDR2 SVGAGI. This CDR3 comprises 13 residues. With 8 bases clipped from V and 1 base from J, the junction kept 5 bases outside the gene matches. The CDR3 loop is CASGKTGSYEQYF. The DNA for the CDR3 is TGTGCCAGCGGAAAGACAGGGTCCTACGAGCAGTACTTC.

The sample holds many counts of this clone. The chain recombines TRBV11-1 with TRBJ2-1; 8 bases are a match to TRBD1. The CDR3 covers 16 residues. Per the germline V gene, CDR1 is SGHAT and CDR2 is FQDESV (reference sequence). The V segment lost 5 bases and the J segment 4 bases; nucleotides outside the gene matches: 10. Here the CDR3 reads CASSKQRTGIYNEQFF. Written as DNA, the CDR3 is TGTGCCAGCAGCAAACAGCGGACAGGGATTTACAATGAGCAGTTCTTC. Full variable domain (missing parts from reference TRBV11-1 and TRBJ2-1): EAEVAQSPRYKITEKSQAVAFWCDPISGHATLYWYRQILGQGPELLVQFQDESVVDDSQLPKDRFSAERLKGVDSTLKIQPAELGDSAMYLCASSKQRTGIYNEQFFGPGTRLTVL.

This clone has just a few counts. The chain is built from TRBV28 and TRBJ2-7, with D possibly TRBD2 on 5 matching bases. CDR1 and CDR2 (germline): MDHEN, SYDVKM. V was shortened by 11 bases and J by 0 bases, with 14 bases between the two germline ends. The CDR3 loop spans 13 amino acids. The CDR3, as DNA: TGTGCCGCGGGCAGTCAAAGCTCCTACGAGCAGTACTTC. Its translation: CAAGSQSSYEQYF. Full variable domain (outside the CDR3, taken from reference TRBV28 and TRBJ2-7): DVKVTQSSRYLVKRTGEKVFLECVQDMDHENMFWYRQDPGLGLRLIYFSYDVKMKEKGDIPEGYSVSREKKERFSLILESASTNQTSMYLCAAGSQSSYEQYFGPGTRLTVT.

This clone was detected ten times or more. This chain uses TRBV5-1 with TRBJ2-5; TRBD1 matches at 7 bases. The CDR3 totals 15 residues. Germline CDR1 is SGHRS and CDR2 is YFSETQ. Trimming at V came to 3 bases and at J to 5 bases, leaving 10 bases not matched to a gene. The CDR3 sequence: CASSSGQTLFETQYF. In DNA, the CDR3 is TGCGCCAGCAGCTCGGGACAGACATTATTTGAGACCCAGTACTTC.

This clone was picked up a small number of times. Likely a read error: the CDR3 ends without its conserved phenylalanine or tryptophan. The DNA is omitted, as the CDR3 cannot be located on it reliably, and the CDR3 follows TCRdb's listing. The rearrangement uses TRBV7-2 and TRBJ2-3. Germline V gives CDR1 SGHTA, CDR2 FQGNSA. The CDR3 is made up of 10 amino acids, end residues included. CDR3 residues: CASSLADPLS.

This clone turned up a few times. The chain is built from TRBV7-9 and TRBJ2-5; D unresolved. The CDR3 is 12 amino acids. Germline-derived CDR1 and CDR2 are SEHNR and FQNEAQ (reference sequence). The germline V and J ends were trimmed by 5 bases and 5 bases, with 9 bases remaining between them. The CDR3 protein is CASSALSETQYF. The DNA of the CDR3 is TGTGCCAGCAGCGCACTGAGCGAGACCCAGTACTTC.

This clone was recorded a few times. The chain links TRBV6-1 to TRBJ2-3; 7 positions match TRBD2. CDR1 and CDR2 from the germline V gene are MNHNS and SASEGT. J lost 0 bases, V lost 7 bases, and 1 base had no gene match. This CDR3 has 13 amino acids. The CDR3 here is CASKLASTDTQYF. The DNA for the CDR3 is TGTGCCAGCAAACTAGCGAGCACAGATACGCAGTATTTT.

This clone was seen many times. The V call is TRBV2, the J call TRBJ2-1, with 8 nucleotides matching TRBD1. CDR3 size: 13 residues. The trim removed 9 bases at V and 2 bases at J, leaving 3 bases unmatched. In germline, CDR1 is SNHLY, CDR2 FYNNEI. DNA of the CDR3: TGTGCCAGTACGGGACAGGCCTACAATGAGCAGTTCTTC. Its protein product is CASTGQAYNEQFF.

In this sample, this clone turned up a few times. Other nucleotide sequences in the sample specify the same CDR3. The rearrangement uses TRBV15 and TRBJ2-1; D is uncertain. Trimming shortened V by 0 bases and J by 1 base, and 7 bases separated the two germline ends. Germline CDR1 reads LNHNV; CDR2 reads YYDKDF (reference sequence). This CDR3 contains 15 residues. This CDR3 is CATSRDRPSYNEQFF. The CDR3 region has the DNA TGTGCCACCAGCAGAGACAGACCTTCCTACAATGAGCAGTTCTTC.

This chain joins TRBV5-1 and TRBJ2-7, with D perhaps matching TRBD1 or TRBD2 (5 bases each). CDR3 size: 13 residues. The germline V and J ends were trimmed by 4 bases and 0 bases, with 8 bases remaining between them. Germline-derived CDR1 and CDR2 are SGHRS and YFSETQ. CDR3 in amino acids: CASSEGSSYEQYF. The CDR3 region has the DNA TGCGCCAGCAGCGAGGGGAGCTCCTACGAGCAGTACTTC.

This clone came up a few times. The rearrangement joins TRBV4-2 to TRBJ2-1, with 9 bases aligning to TRBD2. The germline gives CDR1 LGHNA, CDR2 YNFKEQ. This CDR3 region has 19 residues. Unmatched junction bases numbered 15, after V lost 3 bases and J lost 3 bases. CDR3 sequence reads: CASSQTSGFAQDDYNEQFF. CDR3 nucleotides: TGTGCCAGCAGCCAGACTAGCGGATTTGCCCAGGATGACTACAATGAGCAGTTCTTC.

This clone was observed many times. The rearrangement joins TRBV10-3 to TRBJ1-3, with no clear D. The CDR3 runs 14 residues. V lost 10 bases and J lost 0, with 13 bases in between. CDR1 is ENHRY and CDR2 is SYGVKD in the germline V gene. The CDR3 spells CASKTLSSGNTIYF. The CDR3 DNA is TGTGCCAGCAAAACATTGAGCTCTGGAAACACCATATATTTT.

The chain is built from TRBV5-5 and TRBJ1-1; 8 bases align to TRBD1. Germline V gene data show CDR1 as SGHKS and CDR2 as YYEKEE (reference sequence). The CDR3 consists of 13 residues. V lost 0 bases to trimming and J lost 7 bases; unmatched junction nucleotides: 2. The CDR3 DNA is TGTGCCAGCAGCTTGGCAGGGGGCGTTGAAGCTTTCTTT. Amino acid sequence: CASSLAGGVEAFF.

The V call is TRBV4-2, the J call TRBJ1-2, with a weak D call TRBD1 (5 bases). Trimming shortened V by 7 bases and J by 4 bases, and 19 bases separated the two germline ends. The germline gives CDR1 LGHNA, CDR2 YNFKEQ. CDR3 size: 15 residues. CDR3 loop: CASTYPGAGTYGYTF. The DNA of the CDR3 is TGTGCCAGCACCTATCCTGGGGCAGGGACCTATGGCTACACCTTC.

This clone was observed a few times. V is TRBV20-1 and J is TRBJ2-3, with D hard to call. This CDR3 is 10 amino acids long. The V end lost 5 bases, the J end lost 4 bases, and 4 bases lay between the germline ends. Germline V lookup: CDR1 DFQATT, CDR2 SNEGSKA (reference sequence). This chain's CDR3 is CSAGSDTQYF. Here the CDR3 DNA reads TGCAGTGCTGGATCAGATACGCAGTATTTT.

This clone was seen a handful of times. V gene TRBV7-2 combines with J gene TRBJ1-2, with D hard to call. V lost 5 bases and J 7 bases, leaving 14 bases between the germline ends. CDR3 length: 13 residues. The V gene's germline CDR1 is SGHTA and CDR2 FQGNSA. The CDR3, as DNA: TGTGCCAGCAGCCTACAGCAAGAGGGTGGCTACACCTTC. It yields the protein CASSLQQEGGYTF. The entire variable domain, with the rest obtained from reference TRBV7-2 and TRBJ1-2, is as follows: GAGVSQSPSNKVTEKGKDVELRCDPISGHTALYWYRQSLGQGLEFLIYFQGNSAPDKSGLPSDRFSAERTGGSVSTLTIQRTQQEDSAVYLCASSLQQEGGYTFGSGTRLTVV.

This chain's CDR3 is CASSLFFGASGTRETQYF. The CDR3 DNA follows: TGTGCCAGCAGTTTATTTTTCGGGGCTAGCGGGACTCGGGAGACCCAGTACTTC. The chain links TRBV27 to TRBJ2-5, with 9 bases aligning to TRBD2. Germline V lookup: CDR1 MNHEY, CDR2 SMNVEV (reference sequence). The CDR3 contains 18 residues. V was clipped by 1 base and J by 5 bases; unmatched bases: 14.

This chain uses TRBV18 with TRBJ2-3, with 8 bases aligning to TRBD1. Germline V gives CDR1 KGHSH, CDR2 LQKENI. V dropped 4 bases and J dropped 3; count of bases not matched to a gene: 9. The CDR3 has 16 residues. The CDR3 spells CASSRGTGAWTDTQYF. CDR3 in DNA: TGTGCCAGCTCACGCGGGACAGGCGCATGGACAGATACGCAGTATTTT.

This clone was recorded a few times. CDR3 in amino acids: CASSEHQGARNEKLFF. CDR3 nucleotide sequence: TGTGCCAGCAGCGAGCATCAGGGAGCTCGAAATGAAAAACTGTTTTTT. This sequence joins TRBV28 and TRBJ1-4; perhaps TRBD1 as D (5 bases). CDR3 length equals 16 residues. Germline V lookup: CDR1 MDHEN, CDR2 SYDVKM. Trimming left V 6 bases short and J 5 bases short, with 19 bases between. The entire variable domain, with the rest obtained from reference TRBV28 and TRBJ1-4, is as follows: DVKVTQSSRYLVKRTGEKVFLECVQDMDHENMFWYRQDPGLGLRLIYFSYDVKMKEKGDIPEGYSVSREKKERFSLILESASTNQTSMYLCASSEHQGARNEKLFFGSGTQLSVL.

The rearrangement joins TRBV7-2 to TRBJ2-3; D is possibly TRBD2 (6 bases). The germline V and J ends were trimmed by 4 bases and 3 bases, with 20 bases remaining between them. CDR1 is SGHTA, CDR2 FQGNSA, per germline. The CDR3 runs 17 residues. The CDR3 reads CASSSGGGPGRTDTQYF. DNA of the CDR3: TGTGCCAGCAGCTCAGGCGGCGGCCCTGGGAGGACAGATACGCAGTATTTT. Filled out from reference TRBV7-2 and TRBJ2-3, the complete variable domain reads GAGVSQSPSNKVTEKGKDVELRCDPISGHTALYWYRQSLGQGLEFLIYFQGNSAPDKSGLPSDRFSAERTGGSVSTLTIQRTQQEDSAVYLCASSSGGGPGRTDTQYFGPGTRLTVL.

This clone was counted many times. V usage is TRBV27 and J usage is TRBJ2-2; D perhaps matches TRBD1 (5 bases). CDR3 length: 15 amino acids. Trimming cost V 2 bases and J 0 bases, with 7 bases left between them. The germline gives CDR1 MNHEY, CDR2 SMNVEV (reference sequence). The CDR3 DNA reads TGTGCCAGCAGTTTACAGGGCGCGAACACCGGGGAGCTGTTTTTT. This sequence encodes CASSLQGANTGELFF.

This clone appeared many times. The chain couples TRBV10-3 to TRBJ2-5; D is undetermined. V was cut by 3 bases and J by 4 bases, with 9 bases left in between. The CDR3 contains 13 residues. In germline, CDR1 is ENHRY, CDR2 SYGVKD. The CDR3, as DNA: TGTGCCATCAGTGACCAGAAGGGAGAGACCCAGTACTTC. It yields the protein CAISDQKGETQYF.

This sequence joins TRBV6-1 and TRBJ1-2, with D unclear. Germline V gene sequence: CDR1 MNHNS, CDR2 SASEGT. The CDR3 contains 12 residues. V was shortened by 8 bases and J by 8 bases, with 15 bases between the two germline ends. The CDR3 sequence is CASSADRLGYTF. CDR3 nucleotides: TGTGCCAGCTCGGCGGACCGCCTGGGCTACACCTTC.

J is TRBJ2-3 and V is TRBV18; D is possibly TRBD1 (6 bases). Trimming took 6 bases from V and 3 from J, leaving 10 bases between them. Germline loops: CDR1 KGHSH, CDR2 LQKENI. This CDR3 region has 13 residues. The CDR3 region has the DNA TGTGCCAGCTCCCTACAGGGAACAGATACGCAGTATTTT. Amino acid sequence: CASSLQGTDTQYF.

This clone was counted a few times. The rearrangement uses TRBV28 and TRBJ1-2, with 9 positions matching TRBD1. CDR1 is MDHEN and CDR2 is SYDVKM in the germline V gene. V was pared by 5 bases and J by 5 bases, with 12 bases of the junction left unmatched. The CDR3 is 16 residues long. CDR3 in amino acids: CASSATGTGTRYGYTF. In nucleotides, the CDR3 is TGTGCCAGCAGTGCTACCGGGACAGGGACACGATATGGCTACACCTTC.

The chain joins TRBV29-1 to TRBJ1-4, with TRBD1 identical over 10 bases. The V gene end was trimmed by 2 bases and the J gene end by 8 bases; junction bases not matched to a gene: 5. The CDR3 has 14 amino acids. Per germline, CDR1 SQVTM and CDR2 ANQGSEA. CDR3 amino acids: CSVEIRTGGEKLFF. Here the CDR3 DNA reads TGCAGCGTTGAAATAAGGACAGGGGGGGAAAAACTGTTTTTT.

The rearrangement links TRBV7-2 to TRBJ2-1; D is ambiguous. The CDR3 is 11 residues long. Germline CDR1 is SGHTA and CDR2 is FQGNSA. Trimming pared 3 bases from V and 9 bases from J, leaving 6 bases between. Written as DNA, the CDR3 is TGTGCCAGCAGCTTGGGTGTTGAGCAGTTCTTC. Translated, it gives CASSLGVEQFF.

This clone was seen only a few times. Germline and junction disagree at one end, which may indicate a read error. The chain uses TRBV7-9 and TRBJ2-7; 9 nucleotides agree with TRBD1. CDR1 SEHNR and CDR2 FQNEAQ come from the germline V gene (reference sequence). The length of the CDR3 is 15 residues. In DNA form, the CDR3 reads TGTGCCAGCAGCTTGTGGACAGGGGTCTCCCACGAGCAGTACTTC. Translated, it gives CASSLWTGVSHEQYF.

Here the CDR3 DNA reads TGTGCCAGCAAGGACAGACGGGCCGGGGAGCTGTTTTTT. This translates into CASKDRRAGELFF. This chain joins TRBV21-1 and TRBJ2-2; the table calls TRBD1, which could not be checked here. TRBV21-1 is designated a pseudogene. The CDR3 totals 13 residues.

This chain joins TRBV28 and TRBJ2-1; 10 nucleotides line up with TRBD2. The CDR3 totals 12 residues. Looked up from germline, CDR1 is MDHEN and CDR2 is SYDVKM. The CDR3 coding sequence is TGTGTGAGCGGGAGGGAGGCCGGTGAGCAGTTCTTC. Encoded protein: CVSGREAGEQFF.

This clone was seen more than once but under ten times. This CDR3 reads CASSTRRSYLNEQFF. CDR3 DNA: TGTGCCAGTAGTACTCGACGGAGCTACCTTAATGAGCAGTTCTTC. The chain uses TRBV19 and TRBJ2-1, with unresolved D. Trimming shortened V by 4 bases and J by 7 bases, and 17 bases separated the two germline ends. The CDR3 extends over 15 amino acids. The V gene's germline CDR1 is LNHDA and CDR2 SQIVND (reference sequence).